The clone carrying this T cell receptor beta chain appeared many times. The CDR3 is made up of 14 amino acids. V lost 7 bases and J lost 5; bases outside the gene matches: 8. Each CDR3 protein is one row after TCRdb ran MiXCR on the RT-PCR reads. The sample holds 560,000 or so distinct CDR3 sequences, less than 8% seen once. This entry comes from a study of response to subunit inactivated influenza vaccine. The sample consisted of PBMCs from blood, taken about 24 months after vaccination. The chain joins TRBV12-3 or TRBV12-4 to TRBJ2-1; TRBD2 matches 7 bases. The source is a man aged 45 to 70 who received an inactivated influenza vaccine. The CDR3 bases are TGTGCCAGCAAACCAGCGCTAGCGGACAATGAGCAGTTCTTC. Amino acid sequence: CASKPALADNEQFF.